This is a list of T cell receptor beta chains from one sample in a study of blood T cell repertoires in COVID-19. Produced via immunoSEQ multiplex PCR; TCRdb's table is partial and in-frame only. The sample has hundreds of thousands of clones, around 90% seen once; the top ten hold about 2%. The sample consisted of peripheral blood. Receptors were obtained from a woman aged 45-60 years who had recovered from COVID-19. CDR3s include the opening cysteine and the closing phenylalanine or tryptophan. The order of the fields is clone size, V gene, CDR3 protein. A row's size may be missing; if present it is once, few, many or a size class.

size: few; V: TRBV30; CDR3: CAWTSGLEGEQFF
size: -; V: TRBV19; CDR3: CASSPLQGTKFDEQFF
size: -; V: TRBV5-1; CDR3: CASSLEAGLKTEAFF
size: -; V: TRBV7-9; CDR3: CASSQGTGAYEQYF
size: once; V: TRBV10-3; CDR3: CAISGATESTDTQYF
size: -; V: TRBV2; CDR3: CASSYGRGGYEQYF
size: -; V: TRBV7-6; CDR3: CASSAINTGELFF
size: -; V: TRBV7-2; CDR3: CASSLRGSQPQHF
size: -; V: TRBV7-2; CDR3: CASSLRAGLNSPLHF
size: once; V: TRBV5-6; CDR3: CASSLIGLRQDRDEKLFF
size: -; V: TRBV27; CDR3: CASSSDRGLRQETQYF
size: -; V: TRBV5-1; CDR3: CASSLRQGAGEKLFF
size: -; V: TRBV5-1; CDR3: CASSLAGNEAFF
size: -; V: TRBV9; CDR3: CASSGGHLGNTEAFF
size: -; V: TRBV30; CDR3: CAWSFGGVVRDGYTF
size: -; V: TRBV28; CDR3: CASSSTGFYEQYF
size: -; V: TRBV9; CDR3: CASSVVPPEDGYTF
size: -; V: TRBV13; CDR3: CASSFGLTGISGNTIYF
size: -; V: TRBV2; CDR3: CASRTQLQETQYF
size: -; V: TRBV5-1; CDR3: CASSTAQGLGEETQYF
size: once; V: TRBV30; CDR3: CAWRSKDGRNQPQHF
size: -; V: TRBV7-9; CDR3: CASSAQRGGEQFF
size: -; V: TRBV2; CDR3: CASRGDTGELFF
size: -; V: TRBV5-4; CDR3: CASSTRLAGGLDTQYF
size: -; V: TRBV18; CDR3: CASSPGTSGSLHEQYF
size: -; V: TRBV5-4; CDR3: CASSSYPGTEYF
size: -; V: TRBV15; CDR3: CATSRDITSAYNEQFF
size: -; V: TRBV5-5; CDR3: CASSLTANYGYTF
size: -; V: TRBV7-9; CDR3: CASSGQVGTEAFF
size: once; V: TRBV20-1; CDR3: CSARYREAFF
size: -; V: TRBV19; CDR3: CASSPRTGWAETQYF
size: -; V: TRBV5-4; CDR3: CASSLGTAPNYGYTF
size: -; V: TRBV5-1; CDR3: CASSPGQFVYEQYF
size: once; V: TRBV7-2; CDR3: CASSFRLAGGTGELFF
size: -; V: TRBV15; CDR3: CATSRDTRVRTDTQYF
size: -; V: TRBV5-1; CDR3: CASSFTGLFGYTF
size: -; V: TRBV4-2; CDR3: CASSQDWGHNEQFF